Described below is a single T cell receptor beta chain sequence and its context. Its antigen remains unidentified. Findings of the study overall: Tumor-infiltrating Treg TCR alpha and beta sequences overlapped most with tumor naive CD4+ T cells, then blood naive. Larger-cohort validation covered only one TCR beta V-J rearrangement.

After constant-region reverse-primer amplification, full-length variable regions underwent semi-nested PCR with Nested Universal Primer A. MiXCR, run by TCRdb on the 5' RACE reads, gives a single entry per CDR3 protein. The sample carries fewer than 55,000 distinct CDR3 sequences, 22% recorded once. Cells sorted as Tregs were CD4+, CD25+ and CD127-/low. The germline V gene has CDR1 SGHAT and CDR2 FQNNGV. V dropped 5 bases and J dropped 1; count of bases not matched to a gene: 1. The CDR3 runs 15 residues. The chain couples TRBV11-2 to TRBJ2-3; 12 bases match TRBD2. The sequencing sample was made of Tregs sorted from a lymph node. The receptor's source is a female donor with breast cancer. The CDR3 sequence: CASSPSGRGTDTQYF. Written as DNA, the CDR3 is TGTGCCAGCAGCCCTAGCGGGAGGGGCACAGATACGCAGTATTTT.